This T cell receptor (beta chain) was documented in a study of T-cell memory formation after mild COVID-19. This clonotype was counted only a few times. A single record per CDR3 protein comes from TCRdb applying MiXCR to the 5' RACE reads. The table shows about 310,000 distinct CDR3 sequences, with just under 20% occurring only once. Germline V gene lookup returns CDR1 SGHTS and CDR2 YDEGEE. The CDR3 loop spans 14 amino acids. V shed 4 bases, J shed 7 bases, and the junction held 7 bases outside the gene matches. The specimen sequenced was PBMCs or a T cell subset sorted from them (not recorded which). The chain links TRBV5-8 to TRBJ1-5; TRBD1 matches 8 bases. This TCR was sampled from a man in his late teens or twenties who had mild COVID-19 (a few samples of this study predate the infection). Cell type and time point are not known. This CDR3 is CASSLGQGLQPQHF. The CDR3 nucleotides read TGTGCCAGCAGCCTAGGACAGGGATTACAGCCCCAGCATTTT.